This T cell receptor beta chain was documented in a study of blood T cell repertoires in COVID-19. As for the study in general: Sites in the United States, Italy and Spain provided acute and convalescent COVID-19 samples.

The study assigned cohorts using participant-reported clinical history. Recovery meant two consecutive negative NP/OP PCR tests, professional clearance, or resolved symptoms. Per the authors' pipeline: Amplified reference gene primers provided the basis for estimating nucleated cell counts. Only in-frame clones appear in the TCRdb table, and some are missing; sequencing was by immunoSEQ multiplex PCR. V and J calls and clone size are copied from that table; D and trimming were computed from the DNA. The table records approximately 17,000 clones, around 88% of them present only once. Germline assignment: CDR1 SQVTM and CDR2 ANQGSEA. The CDR3 totals 14 residues. The ends lost 3 bases at V and 4 bases at J; junction bases unmatched: 5. This clone was observed a single time.

This receptor was identified in a woman aged 30 to 39 who had recovered from COVID-19. The specimen was PBMCs or T cells enriched from blood (not recorded which). The rearrangement joins TRBV29-1 to TRBJ1-1, with 10 bases identical to TRBD1. The CDR3 DNA sequence: TGCAGCGTTGAGATGGACAGGGGGGCCACTGAAGCTTTCTTT. Translated: CSVEMDRGATEAFF.